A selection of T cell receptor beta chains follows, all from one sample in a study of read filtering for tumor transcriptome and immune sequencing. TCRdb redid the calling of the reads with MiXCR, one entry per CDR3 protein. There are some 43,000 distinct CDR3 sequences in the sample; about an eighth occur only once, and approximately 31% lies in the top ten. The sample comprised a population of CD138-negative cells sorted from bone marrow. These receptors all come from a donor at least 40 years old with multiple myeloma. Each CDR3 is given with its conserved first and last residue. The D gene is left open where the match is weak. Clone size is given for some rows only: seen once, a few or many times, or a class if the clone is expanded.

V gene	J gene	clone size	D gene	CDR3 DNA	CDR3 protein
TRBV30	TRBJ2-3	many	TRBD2	TGTGCCTGGATCGTGGCGGGAGGGGCAGATACGCAGTATTTT	CAWIVAGGADTQYF
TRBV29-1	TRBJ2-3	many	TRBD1	TGCAGCGTCGTCGGACAGGGCCGAACAGATACGCAGTATTTT	CSVVGQGRTDTQYF
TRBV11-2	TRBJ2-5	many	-	TGTGCCAGCAGTCCAGGTCCTTCACTAGACCAGTACTTC	CASSPGPSLDQYF
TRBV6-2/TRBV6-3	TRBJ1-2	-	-	TGTGCCAGCAGTTACGGCGGGGCAGGGGATGGCTATGGCTACACCTTC	CASSYGGAGDGYGYTF
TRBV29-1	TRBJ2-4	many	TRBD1	TGCAGCGGCTGGGACAGCAAAAACATTCAGTACTTC	CSGWDSKNIQYF
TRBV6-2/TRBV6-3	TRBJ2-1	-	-	TGTGCCAGCAGTTACGGTGGGGCGGGACCTGCCAATGAGCAGTTCTTC	CASSYGGAGPANEQFF
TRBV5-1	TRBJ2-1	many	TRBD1	TGCGCCAGCAGACTCGGACAGGGGGCTTACAATGAGCAGTTCTTC	CASRLGQGAYNEQFF
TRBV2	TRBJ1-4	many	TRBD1	TGTGCCAGCAGTGCGCCGGGACAGGGACCGACTAATGAAAAACTGTTTTTT	CASSAPGQGPTNEKLFF
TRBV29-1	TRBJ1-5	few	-	TGCAGCGTCCGAAATGGGGATAGCAATCAGCCCCAGCATTTT	CSVRNGDSNQPQHF
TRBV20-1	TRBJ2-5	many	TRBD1	TGCAGTGCTAGAGATTGGGACAGTCGAGAGACCCAGTACTTC	CSARDWDSRETQYF
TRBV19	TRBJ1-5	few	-	TGTGCCAGTAGTCCTCAGGTATCACAGCCCCAGCATTTT	CASSPQVSQPQHF
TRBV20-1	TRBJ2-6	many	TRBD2	TGCAGTGCTAGAGATCCCCGCTCACTAGCGTACTCTGGGGCCAACGTCCTGACTTTC	CSARDPRSLAYSGANVLTF
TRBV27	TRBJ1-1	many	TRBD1	TGTGCCAGCAGCCGTCAGGGGGCCACTGAAGCTTTCTTT	CASSRQGATEAFF
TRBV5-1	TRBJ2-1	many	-	TGCGCCAGCAGCTTGGGGACTTACAATGAGCAGTTCTTC	CASSLGTYNEQFF
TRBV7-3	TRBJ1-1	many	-	TGTGCCAGCAGCTCTTGGGGCACTGAAGCTTTCTTT	CASSSWGTEAFF
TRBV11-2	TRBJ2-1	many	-	TGTGCCAGCAGCCTCCGGGGCCCTACAGGCAATGAGCAGTTCTTC	CASSLRGPTGNEQFF
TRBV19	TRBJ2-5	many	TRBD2	TGTGCCAGTAGTATACGGCGGGAGTTGTACTTC	CASSIRRELYF
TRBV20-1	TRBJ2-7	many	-	TGCAGTGCTGGGGCGGACCGTTCCTACGAGCAGTACTTC	CSAGADRSYEQYF
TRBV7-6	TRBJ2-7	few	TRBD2	TGTGCCAGCAGCATGGGACTAGCGGGAGGCTACGTTTTGGACGAGCAGTACTTC	CASSMGLAGGYVLDEQYF
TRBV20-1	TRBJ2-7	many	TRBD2	TGCAGTGCTAGAGAGAGCGGGAGGAGATACGAGCAGTACTTC	CSARESGRRYEQYF
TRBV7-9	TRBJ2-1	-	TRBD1	TGTGCCAGCAGCCTTGCCGGGACAGGGATGACTAATGAGCAGTTCTTC	CASSLAGTGMTNEQFF
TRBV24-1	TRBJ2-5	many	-	TGTGCCACCAGTGAATCTGGCGGCCAAGAGACCCAGTACTTC	CATSESGGQETQYF
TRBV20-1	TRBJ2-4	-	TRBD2	TGCAGTGCTAGAGACTGGACTAGCGGAGCCCTAGCCAAAAACATTCAGTACTTC	CSARDWTSGALAKNIQYF
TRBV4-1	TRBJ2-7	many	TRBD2	TGCGCCAGCAGCCAAGGAGCGGGAGCTGCGTACGAGCAGTACTTC	CASSQGAGAAYEQYF
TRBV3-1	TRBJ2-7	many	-	TGTGCCAGCAGCCGGGATCGCTACGAGCAGTACTTC	CASSRDRYEQYF
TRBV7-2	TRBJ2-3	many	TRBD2	TGTGCCAGCAGCCTAGCGGGAGGGACCACAGATACGCAGTATTTT	CASSLAGGTTDTQYF
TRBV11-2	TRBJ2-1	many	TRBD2	TGTGCCAGTAGCTTAGGGCGACTAGCGGGAGTCTACCTTGAGCAGTTCTTC	CASSLGRLAGVYLEQFF
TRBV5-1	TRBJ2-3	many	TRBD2	TGCGCCAGCAGCCTTAATAGCGGGAGGAGGATAACAGATACGCAGTATTTT	CASSLNSGRRITDTQYF
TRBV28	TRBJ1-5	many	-	TGTGCCAGCAGTACCTTCCTCCGGGACAGCAATCAGCCCCAGCATTTT	CASSTFLRDSNQPQHF
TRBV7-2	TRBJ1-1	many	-	TGTGCCAGCAGACTCACTGAAGCTTTCTTT	CASRLTEAFF
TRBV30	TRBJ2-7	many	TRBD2	TGTGCCTGGAGGAAGGGTAGCGGGTTGAGCTCCTACGAGCAGTACTTC	CAWRKGSGLSSYEQYF
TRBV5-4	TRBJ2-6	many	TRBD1	TGTGCCAGCAGCGCAGGGACAGGAGGGGCCAACGTCCTGACTTTC	CASSAGTGGANVLTF
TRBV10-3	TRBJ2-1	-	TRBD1	TGTGCCATCAGGGGACAGGGGAAGTCCTACAATGAGCAGTTCTTC	CAIRGQGKSYNEQFF
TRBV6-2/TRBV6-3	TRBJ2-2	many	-	TGTGCCAGCAGTCGCGTCAAGCCTCAGAACACCGGGGAGCTGTTTTTT	CASSRVKPQNTGELFF
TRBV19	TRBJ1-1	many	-	TGTGCCAGTAGTCCCGGGACCCTTGGGACTGAAGCTTTCTTT	CASSPGTLGTEAFF
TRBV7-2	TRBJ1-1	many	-	TGTGCCAGCAGCTATTACCGGGACACTGAAGCTTTCTTT	CASSYYRDTEAFF
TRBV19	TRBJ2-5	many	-	TGTGCCAGTAGTAGAGCTGAGAAAGAGACCCAGTACTTC	CASSRAEKETQYF
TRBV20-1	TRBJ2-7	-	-	TGCAGTGCTAGAAGCAGGGGACTCTACGAGCAGTACTTC	CSARSRGLYEQYF
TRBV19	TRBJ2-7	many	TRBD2	TGTGCCAGTAGTATCGGGGGGGGCCCCTCCTACGAGCAGTACTTC	CASSIGGGPSYEQYF
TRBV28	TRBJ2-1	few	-	TGTGCCAGCAGTCGCTCGGGGACAATCGAGAATGAGCAGTTCTTC	CASSRSGTIENEQFF
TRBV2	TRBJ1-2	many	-	TGTGCCAGCAGTGATGGCAGGGACGGCTACACCTTC	CASSDGRDGYTF
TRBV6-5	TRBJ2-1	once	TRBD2	TGTGCCAGCTCCTCGCGGGAGATTGGCCACTACTACAATGAGCAGTTCTTC	CASSSREIGHYYNEQFF
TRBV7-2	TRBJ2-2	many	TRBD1	TGTGCCAGCAGCTTAGCGAGAGTAGGGGGCGGCACCGGGGAGCTGTTTTTT	CASSLARVGGGTGELFF
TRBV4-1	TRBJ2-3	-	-	TGCGCCAGCGGCCAGCGATATCAGGTGGCTGCAGGAGATACGCAGTATTTT	CASGQRYQVAAGDTQYF